The present T cell receptor (beta chain) was sequenced within a study of T cells in localized non-small cell lung cancer. Regarding this clone: Its matching antigen is unknown.

Looked up from germline, CDR1 is SGHVS and CDR2 is FQNEAQ. Trimming shortened V by 5 bases and J by 2 bases, and 23 bases separated the two germline ends. This CDR3 spans 18 amino acids. Only in-frame clones appear in the TCRdb table, and some are missing; sequencing was by immunoSEQ multiplex PCR. The table includes 50,000 or so clones, around four fifths detected once. Findings and caveats of the study: As only one tumor region underwent sequencing, heterogeneity remains possible. Researchers found a median approximately 60 of the top 100 tumor clones in adjacent lung. The study found T cell clonality highest in uninvolved adjacent lung, above tumor. Overall survival was longer when the density of T cells in the blood was higher.

Sequencing used peripheral blood, obtained before any cancer treatment. The chain carries TRBV7-8 and TRBJ2-3, with D possibly TRBD2 on 5 matching bases. This clonotype was sampled from a female donor aged 60 or older with stage II squamous cell lung carcinoma. The CDR3 region has the DNA TGTGCCAGCAGCCCTCCCCCGCAGCGGATGACCCCCACAGATACGCAGTATTTT. Protein sequence: CASSPPPQRMTPTDTQYF. Full variable domain (missing parts from reference TRBV7-8 and TRBJ2-3): GAGVSQSPRYKVAKRGQDVALRCDPISGHVSLFWYQQALGQGPEFLTYFQNEAQLDKSGLPSDRFFAERPEGSVSTLKIQRTQQEDSAVYLCASSPPPQRMTPTDTQYFGPGTRLTVL.